Listed below are T cell receptor beta chains from one sample, sequenced in a study of T cells in Graves' hyperthyroidism and ophthalmopathy. TCRdb passed the multiplex PCR reads through MiXCR, listing each CDR3 protein once. This table holds 500,000 or so distinct CDR3 sequences, 17% found once. The specimen sequenced was blood. The receptor source for this set is a woman aged 18 to 35 with Graves' ophthalmopathy. The CDR3 runs from the conserved cysteine through the conserved F or W. D genes are given only for firm matches. Rows may omit the clone size; those that give it use once, few, many or a size class.

cdr3_length: 16; d_call: TRBD1; v_call: TRBV7-6; clone_size: NA; j_call: TRBJ1-1; cdr3_nt: TGTGCCAGCAGCCCGGGGGCGGGACAGCCGAACACTGAAGCTTTCTTT; cdr3_aa: CASSPGAGQPNTEAFF
cdr3_length: 15; d_call: NA; v_call: TRBV4-3; clone_size: NA; j_call: TRBJ1-2; cdr3_nt: TGCGCCAGCAGCCAAGGTCTGGCTCCAAACTATGGCTACACCTTC; cdr3_aa: CASSQGLAPNYGYTF
cdr3_length: 16; d_call: TRBD1; v_call: TRBV5-1; clone_size: few; j_call: TRBJ1-6; cdr3_nt: TGCGCCAGCAGCCTAAATACAGGGGTGGAGGGTTCACCCCTCCACTTT; cdr3_aa: CASSLNTGVEGSPLHF
cdr3_length: 17; d_call: TRBD1; v_call: TRBV5-6; clone_size: NA; j_call: TRBJ1-6; cdr3_nt: TGTGCCAGCAGCTCGACTGTCGGACAGGGAGAGTGGTCACCCCTCCACTTT; cdr3_aa: CASSSTVGQGEWSPLHF
cdr3_length: 15; d_call: NA; v_call: TRBV9; clone_size: NA; j_call: TRBJ2-5; cdr3_nt: TGTGCCAGCAGTGCAAGGTCAGCAGCACAAGAGACCCAGTACTTC; cdr3_aa: CASSARSAAQETQYF
cdr3_length: 15; d_call: NA; v_call: TRBV27; clone_size: many; j_call: TRBJ1-5; cdr3_nt: TGTGCCAGCAGTTTCACTTTGGGGAGCAATCAGCCCCAGCATTTT; cdr3_aa: CASSFTLGSNQPQHF
cdr3_length: 14; d_call: NA; v_call: TRBV27; clone_size: many; j_call: TRBJ1-1; cdr3_nt: TGTGCCAGCACCCTTACAGGGCTGAACACTGAAGCTTTCTTT; cdr3_aa: CASTLTGLNTEAFF
cdr3_length: 19; d_call: TRBD2; v_call: TRBV2; clone_size: many; j_call: TRBJ2-1; cdr3_nt: TGTGCCAGCAGTGAAAGCGGGACTAGCAGGGGGGACTCCTACAATGAGCAGTTCTTC; cdr3_aa: CASSESGTSRGDSYNEQFF
cdr3_length: 16; d_call: TRBD2; v_call: TRBV7-3; clone_size: few; j_call: TRBJ2-1; cdr3_nt: TGTGCCAGCAGCTCGACTAGCGGGGGGGCGGGCGGTGAGCAGTTCTTC; cdr3_aa: CASSSTSGGAGGEQFF
cdr3_length: 14; d_call: TRBD1; v_call: TRBV29-1; clone_size: many; j_call: TRBJ2-7; cdr3_nt: TGCAGCGTTGCTTCCGGGACAGTAGTCTACGAGCAGTACTTC; cdr3_aa: CSVASGTVVYEQYF
cdr3_length: 17; d_call: TRBD1; v_call: TRBV10-3; clone_size: many; j_call: TRBJ1-2; cdr3_nt: TGTGCCATCAGTGAGGCGGACAGGGGAAAGGCTAACTATGGCTACACCTTC; cdr3_aa: CAISEADRGKANYGYTF
cdr3_length: 11; d_call: NA; v_call: TRBV6-2/TRBV6-3; clone_size: NA; j_call: TRBJ2-6; cdr3_nt: TGTGCCCGCCCTGAGGCCAACGTCCTGACTTTC; cdr3_aa: CARPEANVLTF
cdr3_length: 15; d_call: TRBD1; v_call: TRBV2; clone_size: many; j_call: TRBJ1-2; cdr3_nt: TGTGCCAGCAGTGGCGGGACAGGGTGGGACTATGGCTACACCTTC; cdr3_aa: CASSGGTGWDYGYTF
cdr3_length: 14; d_call: NA; v_call: TRBV9; clone_size: few; j_call: TRBJ2-7; cdr3_nt: TGTGCCACCCGCCCCGGACGGCCAGACTACGAGCAGTACTTC; cdr3_aa: CATRPGRPDYEQYF
cdr3_length: 18; d_call: NA; v_call: TRBV4-1; clone_size: NA; j_call: TRBJ2-7; cdr3_nt: TGCGCCAGCAGCCAAGGGGTCAGGGGGTACCTCGGGGGCTACGAGCAGTACTTC; cdr3_aa: CASSQGVRGYLGGYEQYF
cdr3_length: 15; d_call: TRBD2; v_call: TRBV6-1; clone_size: NA; j_call: TRBJ2-2; cdr3_nt: TGTGCCAGCAGCCCGACGGGAGGGGACACCGGGGAGCTGTTTTTT; cdr3_aa: CASSPTGGDTGELFF
cdr3_length: 15; d_call: TRBD2; v_call: TRBV2; clone_size: NA; j_call: TRBJ2-1; cdr3_nt: TGTGCCAGCAGTGCTCGAGCGGGAGGGCAGGGGGAGCAGTTCTTC; cdr3_aa: CASSARAGGQGEQFF
cdr3_length: 15; d_call: NA; v_call: TRBV3-1; clone_size: NA; j_call: TRBJ2-7; cdr3_nt: TGTGCCAGCAGCCAAGACCCACGGAAATACTACGAGCAGTACTTC; cdr3_aa: CASSQDPRKYYEQYF
cdr3_length: 14; d_call: TRBD2; v_call: TRBV10-2; clone_size: NA; j_call: TRBJ2-7; cdr3_nt: TGCGCCAGCAGACCAGCGGGGGTGGAGTACGAGCAGTACTTC; cdr3_aa: CASRPAGVEYEQYF
cdr3_length: 19; d_call: NA; v_call: TRBV4-1; clone_size: few; j_call: TRBJ1-6; cdr3_nt: TGCGCCAGCAGCCAACTCCAGGCCGCAGGGATCTCCTATAATTCACCCCTCCACTTT; cdr3_aa: CASSQLQAAGISYNSPLHF